A single sample gave rise to the 16 T cell receptor beta chains below, sequenced in a study of blood T cell repertoires in COVID-19. This table comes from immunoSEQ multiplex PCR, and its TCRdb copy is limited to in-frame clones, with some not included. Here the sample spans approximately 150,000 clones, approximately 80% being singletons. The sample comprised peripheral blood. These receptors originate from a woman older than 75 with COVID-19, enrolled during active disease.

The chain combines TRBV19 with TRBJ1-2; a possible D gene is TRBD1 (6 bases). In germline, CDR1 is LNHDA, CDR2 SQIVND (reference sequence). This CDR3 is built from 13 residues. The V end was cut by 4 bases, the J end by 4 bases, with 10 bases between. CDR3 sequence: CASSSTGSYGYTF. As DNA, the CDR3 is TGTGCCAGTAGTAGTACAGGGTCCTATGGCTACACCTTC.

This clone has a single count. This chain uses TRBV3-1 (or the pseudogene TRBV3-2) with TRBJ2-1, with D maybe TRBD2 (5 bases). The germline V gene has CDR1 LGHDT and CDR2 YNNKEL (reference sequence). This CDR3 contains 14 residues. Trimming took off 4 bases at V and 2 bases at J, with 9 bases between the two ends. The CDR3 is CASSPRRAYNEQFF. CDR3 bases: TGTGCCAGCAGCCCCAGGCGGGCCTACAATGAGCAGTTCTTC.

The chain links TRBV6-2 or TRBV6-3 to TRBJ2-1; 8 bases map to TRBD2. Trimming at V came to 4 bases and at J to 8 bases, leaving 13 bases not matched to a gene. The CDR3 loop spans 16 amino acids. Per germline, CDR1 MNHEY and CDR2 SVGEGT. CDR3 nucleotide sequence: TGTGCCAGCAGTTCCCCCAGCGGGAGATATGGTGATGAGCAGTTCTTC. Translation: CASSSPSGRYGDEQFF.

With respect to this clone: Its ends do not fully match the called genes, so a read error is possible. The J gene is TRBJ1-4, the V gene TRBV2, with 8 bases matching TRBD1. The length of the CDR3 is 14 residues. CDR1 is SNHLY and CDR2 is FYNNEI in the germline V gene. The CDR3 is CASRDRGINEKLFF. The CDR3 coding sequence is TGTGCCAGCAGAGACAGGGGAATTAATGAGAAACTGTTTTTT.

CDR3 amino acids: CASSLFPLRTIRTYEQYF. In DNA, the CDR3 is TGTGCCAGCAGCTTATTTCCTCTTCGGACAATTAGGACCTACGAGCAGTACTTC. The chain couples TRBV5-5 to TRBJ2-7; TRBD1 is a possible D gene (5 bases). The V gene lost 2 bases and the J gene lost 2 bases, with 23 bases spanning the gap. The CDR3 has 18 amino acids. Germline V gene data show CDR1 as SGHKS and CDR2 as YYEKEE (reference sequence).

This chain links TRBV18 with TRBJ1-1, with D possibly TRBD1 on 6 matching bases. V was shortened by 6 bases and J by 2 bases, with 22 bases between the two germline ends. CDR3 length: 17 residues. Germline values: CDR1 KGHSH, CDR2 LQKENI. The CDR3 DNA reads TGTGCCAGCTCCCCCTCAAGGACGACAGGAGCCAACACTGAAGCTTTCTTT. Encoded protein: CASSPSRTTGANTEAFF.

The CDR3 sequence: CASSTSTGGWEQYF. In DNA form, the CDR3 reads TGTGCCAGCAGCACCTCGACAGGGGGGTGGGAGCAGTACTTC. The chain uses TRBV7-2 and TRBJ2-7, with 9 nucleotides matching TRBD1. Germline loops: CDR1 SGHTA, CDR2 FQGNSA. The V gene end was trimmed by 5 bases and the J gene end by 7 bases; junction bases not matched to a gene: 9. This CDR3 is built from 14 residues. The full variable domain, rest sourced from reference TRBV7-2 and TRBJ2-7, is GAGVSQSPSNKVTEKGKDVELRCDPISGHTALYWYRQSLGQGLEFLIYFQGNSAPDKSGLPSDRFSAERTGGSVSTLTIQRTQQEDSAVYLCASSTSTGGWEQYFGPGTRLTVT.

This chain uses TRBV10-3 with TRBJ1-5; 8 nucleotides agree with TRBD1. Trimming removed 6 bases from V and 5 bases from J; junction bases left unmatched: 3. The germline gives CDR1 ENHRY, CDR2 SYGVKD. This CDR3 is built from 13 residues. CDR3 loop: CAIRTQGDQPQHF. CDR3 DNA: TGTGCCATCAGAACACAGGGGGATCAGCCCCAGCATTTT.

The chain combines TRBV6-5 with TRBJ2-5; D may be TRBD2 (6 bases). Germline assignment: CDR1 MNHEY and CDR2 SVGAGI. The V gene lost 8 bases and the J gene lost 4 bases, with 11 bases spanning the gap. This CDR3 is built from 12 residues. The DNA for the CDR3 is TGTGCCAGCCGGGGGTGGGTAGAGACCCAGTACTTC. This translates into CASRGWVETQYF.

The chain is built from TRBV5-1 and TRBJ1-2; unclear D gene. The V gene's germline CDR1 is SGHRS and CDR2 YFSETQ. This CDR3 is 14 amino acids long. Trimming cost V 4 bases and J 8 bases, with 18 bases left between them. CDR3 region: CASSPGLASLGYTF. CDR3 DNA sequence: TGCGCCAGCAGCCCAGGACTGGCCAGTCTGGGCTACACCTTC.

The rearrangement uses TRBV4-2 and TRBJ2-5, with 9 bases that match TRBD2. This CDR3 is built from 16 residues. Germline CDR1 and CDR2: LGHNA and YNFKEQ. V lost 2 bases to trimming and J lost 2 bases; unmatched junction nucleotides: 6. The CDR3 bases are TGTGCCAGCAGCCAATCGGCGGGGGGGGCTCAAGAGACCCAGTACTTC. Its translation: CASSQSAGGAQETQYF.

CDR3 nucleotides: TGTGCCAGCAGCCAAAACCGGGGTGGAGAGACCCAGTACTTC. Protein sequence: CASSQNRGGETQYF. This chain connects TRBV3-1 (or the pseudogene TRBV3-2) to TRBJ2-5; weak D call: TRBD2 (5 bases). This CDR3 is built from 14 residues. The V end was cut by 2 bases, the J end by 4 bases, with 11 bases between. Germline lookup yields CDR1 LGHDT and CDR2 YNNKEL (reference sequence).

V and J are TRBV7-3 and TRBJ1-5; D unclear. The CDR3 has 13 amino acids. Germline CDR1 reads SGHTA; CDR2 reads FQGTGA. The V end lost 4 bases, the J end lost 7 bases, and 11 bases lay between the germline ends. This chain's CDR3 is CASSSGRDQPQHF. CDR3 bases: TGTGCCAGCAGCTCAGGTCGCGACCAGCCCCAGCATTTT.

This chain joins TRBV18 and TRBJ1-3; 7 bases fit TRBD1. J gave up 2 bases and V 3 bases, and 1 base lay outside the gene matches. CDR1 and CDR2 from the germline V gene are KGHSH and LQKENI. The CDR3 contains 14 residues. The CDR3 loop reads CASSPTGAGNTIYF. As DNA, the CDR3 is TGTGCCAGCTCACCTACAGGGGCTGGAAACACCATATATTTT.

The V gene is TRBV5-1, the J gene TRBJ1-1; TRBD1 aligns across 7 bases. V was clipped by 5 bases and J by 1 base; unmatched bases: 5. The CDR3 length is 14 residues. Germline V gene sequence: CDR1 SGHRS, CDR2 YFSETQ. The CDR3 loop reads CASREGQPNTEAFF. The CDR3, as DNA: TGCGCCAGCAGAGAGGGACAGCCGAACACTGAAGCTTTCTTT.

The chain employs TRBV19 and TRBJ1-2, with 8 bases that match TRBD1. Germline-derived CDR1 and CDR2 are LNHDA and SQIVND (reference sequence). The CDR3 has 12 residues. The V gene end was trimmed by 6 bases and the J gene end by 9 bases; junction bases not matched to a gene: 6. DNA for the CDR3: TGTGCCAGTAGACAGGGGGATTTTCGCTACACCTTC. It yields the protein CASRQGDFRYTF.